Given below is one TCR beta chain in context. Its antigen is unknown. This record belongs to a study of immune cell composition in non-small cell lung cancer. Study context: Tumours were mainly lung adenocarcinoma or squamous cell carcinoma. Study observations and caveats: Dominant in vivo tumour-associated clones were not shown to share tumour-reactive sequences.

The germline CDR1 and CDR2 sequences are SGHRS and YFSETQ. The J segment lost 4 bases and the V segment lost 3 bases, leaving 6 bases of the junction unmatched. The length of the CDR3 is 14 residues. Using immunoSEQ multiplex PCR, the repertoire was profiled, and TCRdb retains in-frame clones only, with some absent. The table records a few thousand clones, approximately 70% of them present only once. The J gene is TRBJ1-1, the V gene TRBV5-1; 7 nucleotides agree with TRBD1. The sequencing input was lung tumor tissue. The receptor's source is a human donor with non-small cell lung cancer. The CDR3 loop reads CASSSLGQSTEAFF. CDR3 DNA: TGCGCCAGCAGCTCACTGGGACAGAGCACTGAAGCTTTCTTT.